This entry is about one TCR beta chain. The V and J ends lost 11 bases and 1 base respectively, with 18 bases between them. The CDR3 spans 14 residues. The germline CDR1 and CDR2 sequences are MNHEY and SMNVEV (reference sequence). Treatment denoted: over 15 received Ad26.COV2.S at low or high dose, single or two shots; 5 received placebo; per-sample allocation not given. Day 63 after the first vaccine or placebo injection was the time point for sampling. The data originate from a study of Ad26.COV2.S vaccination and SARS-CoV-2 variants. The wider study: Intramuscular Ad26.COV2.S at 5x10^10 or 1x10^11 viral particles.

Profiled with immunoSEQ multiplex PCR; TCRdb holds only in-frame clones, not every one. This table holds around 300,000 clones, 75% to 90% found once. V and J are TRBV27 and TRBJ2-7; D might be TRBD2 (6 bases). Material: peripheral blood, obtained in a trial of Ad26.COV2.S vaccine versus placebo. The source of this sequence is a person between 18 and 60 years old who received the Ad26.COV2.S COVID-19 vaccine or a placebo. The CDR3: CAPRPGLSSYEQYF. The CDR3 nucleotides read TGTGCCCCTCGTCCTGGACTAAGTTCCTACGAGCAGTACTTC.